The 5 T cell receptor beta chains below all came from one sample that was sequenced in a study of T cell repertoires in cytomegalovirus infection. TCRdb passed the reads through MiXCR, listing each CDR3 protein once. The sample lists about 47,000 distinct CDR3 sequences; about 18% were seen once. Which antigens these TCRs recognize remains unknown. The sequencing used CD8+ T cells from cultured PBMCs, collected from culture after CMV antigen stimulation. These receptors were collected from a human donor in good health (CMV status not recorded). Some clones in this sample may be carry-over from other donors' samples.

The chain links TRBV7-2 to TRBJ1-6; no clear D. The V and J ends lost 4 bases and 14 bases respectively, with 12 bases between them. CDR1 and CDR2 from the germline V gene are SGHTA and FQGNSA. The CDR3 runs 12 residues. The CDR3 is CASSWPGAALHF. The CDR3 DNA follows: TGTGCCAGCAGCTGGCCCGGAGCAGCCCTCCACTTT.

This clonotype occurred a few times. This sequence joins TRBV4-3 and TRBJ1-2, with 9 bases lining up with TRBD1. The germline V gene encodes CDR1 LGHNA and CDR2 YSLEER. The CDR3 totals 17 residues. V lost 0 bases, J lost 7 bases, and 12 bases stayed unmatched. CDR3 nucleotides: TGCGCCAGCAGCCAAGATGGGACAGGGAGAAGCGCTGCTGGCTACACCTTC. This encodes CASSQDGTGRSAAGYTF.

In this sample, this clonotype turned up a few times. The chain carries TRBV12-3 or TRBV12-4 and TRBJ1-1, with 10 bases lining up with TRBD1. Unmatched junction bases numbered 4, after V lost 5 bases and J lost 1 base. This CDR3 contains 15 residues. CDR3 coding DNA: TGTGCCAGCAGTCCGTGGGACAGGGGGAACACTGAAGCTTTCTTT. It translates to CASSPWDRGNTEAFF.

The rearrangement links TRBV11-2 to TRBJ1-4, with D possibly TRBD1 on 6 matching bases. The CDR3 totals 13 residues. Trimming took 5 bases from V and 6 from J, leaving 10 bases between them. Germline V CDR1 and CDR2: SGHAT, FQNNGV. Here the CDR3 reads CASSSWTDEKLFF. The DNA of the CDR3 is TGTGCCAGCAGCAGTTGGACAGATGAAAAACTGTTTTTT.

On this clonotype: Given a much more abundant clone one base away, this may be a read error. This chain joins TRBV7-2 and TRBJ2-6; D is uncertain. This CDR3 spans 13 amino acids. V lost 0 bases and J 18 bases, leaving 15 bases between the germline ends. Looked up from germline, CDR1 is SGHTA and CDR2 is FQGNSA. CDR3 DNA: TGTGCCAGCAGCTTAGCAGGAAGTCACGACCAGACTTTC. Protein: CASSLAGSHDQTF.